The T cell receptor beta chain under discussion was sequenced for a study of chemoradiotherapy in HPV16-positive cancers. The table came from immunoSEQ multiplex PCR; TCRdb's copy has only in-frame clones and leaves some out. The repertoire consists of 9,000 to 10,000 clones, with around 82% occurring once and the leading ten covering around 2.8%. Germline-derived CDR1 and CDR2 are SGHTA and FQGNSA. The CDR3 totals 15 residues. Trimming pared 1 base from V and 0 bases from J, leaving 7 bases between. The clonotype comes from a human donor with HPV-associated anogenital cancer. Sequenced here: blood, sampled from a patient who underwent chemoradiotherapy. The V call is TRBV7-2, the J call TRBJ1-3; D is unclear. For the CDR3, the DNA is TGTGCCAGCAGCTTAGTGACCCACTCTGGAAACACCATATATTTT. It encodes CASSLVTHSGNTIYF.